This TCR beta chain was obtained from a study of blood T cell repertoires in COVID-19. At the level of the study: Samples representing acute and convalescent COVID-19 were sourced from the United States, Italy and Spain. The cDNA or gDNA used as material had been derived from T cells, B-cell-depleted T cells, or PBMCs.

CDR3 length: 15 amino acids. V shed 6 bases, J shed 3 bases, and the junction held 11 bases outside the gene matches. Germline CDR1 and CDR2: SGHRS and YFSETQ. Seattle-derived patients entered the study during active infection and were followed longitudinally. Methods used by the authors: The assay estimated nucleated cells by amplifying reference gene primers. Sequenced by immunoSEQ multiplex PCR; TCRdb stores in-frame clones only, minus some. V and J calls and clone size are copied from that table; D and trimming were computed from the DNA. The sample has under 300,000 clones; 86% are singletons. This chain links TRBV5-1 with TRBJ1-1; 7 bases align to TRBD1. The clonotype originates from a woman aged 25 to 39 with COVID-19, enrolled during active disease. Source material: peripheral blood. The CDR3 region is CASNPTGNGYTEAFF. In nucleotides, the CDR3 is TGCGCCAGCAACCCGACAGGGAATGGGTACACTGAAGCTTTCTTT.